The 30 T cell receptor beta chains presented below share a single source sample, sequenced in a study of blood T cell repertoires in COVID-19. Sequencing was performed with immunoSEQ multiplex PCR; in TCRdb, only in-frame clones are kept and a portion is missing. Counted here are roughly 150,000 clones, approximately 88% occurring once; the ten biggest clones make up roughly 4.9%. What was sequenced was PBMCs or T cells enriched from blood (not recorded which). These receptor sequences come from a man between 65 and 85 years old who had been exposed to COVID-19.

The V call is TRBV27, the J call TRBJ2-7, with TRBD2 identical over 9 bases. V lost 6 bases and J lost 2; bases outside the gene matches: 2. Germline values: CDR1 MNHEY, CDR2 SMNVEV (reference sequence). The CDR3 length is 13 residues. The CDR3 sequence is CASRASGTYEQYF. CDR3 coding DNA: TGTGCCAGCAGGGCTAGCGGGACCTACGAGCAGTACTTC.

CDR3 coding DNA: TGTGCCAGCAGCTCTTCCCCGGAGGGAAAACTGTTTTTT. The encoded protein is CASSSSPEGKLFF. The V gene is TRBV7-2, the J gene TRBJ1-4; no firm D call. The length of the CDR3 is 13 residues. Germline V gives CDR1 SGHTA, CDR2 FQGNSA. Trimming removed 4 bases at V and 10 bases at J, with 13 bases between.

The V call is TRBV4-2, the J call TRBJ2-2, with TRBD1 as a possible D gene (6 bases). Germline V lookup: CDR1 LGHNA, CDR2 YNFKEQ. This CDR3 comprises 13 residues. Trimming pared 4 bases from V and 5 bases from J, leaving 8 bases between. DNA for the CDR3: TGTGCCAGCAGCCGGACAGATACCGGGGAGCTGTTTTTT. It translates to CASSRTDTGELFF.

For the CDR3, the DNA is TGCGCCAGCAGCCGGACAGGGACTAAGGACAAGAGGTCACCCCTCCACTTT. Its protein product is CASSRTGTKDKRSPLHF. The V gene is TRBV4-1, the J gene TRBJ1-6; 8 bases are a match to TRBD1. CDR1 MGHRA and CDR2 YSYEKL come from the germline V gene. This CDR3 contains 17 residues. The V segment lost 4 bases and the J segment 10 bases; nucleotides outside the gene matches: 15.

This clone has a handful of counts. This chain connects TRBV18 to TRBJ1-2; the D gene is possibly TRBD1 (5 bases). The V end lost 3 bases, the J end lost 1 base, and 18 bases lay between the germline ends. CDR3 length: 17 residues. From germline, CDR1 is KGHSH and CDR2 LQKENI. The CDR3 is CASSPQSGGTNNYGYTF. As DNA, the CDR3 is TGTGCCAGCTCACCCCAGTCCGGCGGGACTAATAACTATGGCTACACCTTC.

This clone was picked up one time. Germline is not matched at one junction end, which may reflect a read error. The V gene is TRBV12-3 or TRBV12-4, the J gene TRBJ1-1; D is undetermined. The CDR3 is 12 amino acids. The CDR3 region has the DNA TGTGCCAGCAGTAAAGGTACCCCGACTGCCCATTTT. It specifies CASSKGTPTAHF.

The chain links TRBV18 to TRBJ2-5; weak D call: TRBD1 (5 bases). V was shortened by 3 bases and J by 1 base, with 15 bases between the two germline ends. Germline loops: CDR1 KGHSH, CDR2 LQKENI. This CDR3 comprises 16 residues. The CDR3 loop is CASSPIKQVIQETQYF. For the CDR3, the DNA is TGTGCCAGCTCACCGATAAAACAGGTTATCCAAGAGACCCAGTACTTC.

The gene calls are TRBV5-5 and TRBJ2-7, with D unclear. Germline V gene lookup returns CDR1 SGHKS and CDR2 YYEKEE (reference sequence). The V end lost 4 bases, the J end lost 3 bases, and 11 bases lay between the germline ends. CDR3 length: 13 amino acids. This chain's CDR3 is CASSLRYLYEQYF. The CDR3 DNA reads TGTGCCAGCAGCCTACGGTATCTCTACGAGCAGTACTTC.

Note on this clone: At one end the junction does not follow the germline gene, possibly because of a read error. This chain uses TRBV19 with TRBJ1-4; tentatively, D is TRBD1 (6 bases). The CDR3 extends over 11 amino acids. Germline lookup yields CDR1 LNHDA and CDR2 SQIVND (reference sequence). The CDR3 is CASSALGQSWF. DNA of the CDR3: TGTGCCAGTAGTGCCCTCGGACAGTCATGGTTT.

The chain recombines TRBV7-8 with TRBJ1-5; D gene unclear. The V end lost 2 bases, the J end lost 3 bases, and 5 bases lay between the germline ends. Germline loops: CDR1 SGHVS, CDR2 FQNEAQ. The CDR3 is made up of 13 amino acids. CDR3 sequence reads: CASSLNTNQPQHF. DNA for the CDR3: TGTGCCAGCAGCTTAAACACCAATCAGCCCCAGCATTTT.

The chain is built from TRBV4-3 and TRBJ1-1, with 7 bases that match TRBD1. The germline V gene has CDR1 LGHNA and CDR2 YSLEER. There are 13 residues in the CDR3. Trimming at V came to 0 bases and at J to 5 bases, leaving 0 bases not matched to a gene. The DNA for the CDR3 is TGCGCCAGCAGCCAAGACAGGGGGACTGAAGCTTTCTTT. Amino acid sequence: CASSQDRGTEAFF.

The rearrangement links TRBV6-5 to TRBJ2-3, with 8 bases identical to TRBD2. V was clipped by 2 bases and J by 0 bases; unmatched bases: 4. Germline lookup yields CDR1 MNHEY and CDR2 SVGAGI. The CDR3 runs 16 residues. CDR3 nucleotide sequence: TGTGCCAGCAGTTACCATAAGCGGGGGAGCACAGATACGCAGTATTTT. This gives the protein CASSYHKRGSTDTQYF.

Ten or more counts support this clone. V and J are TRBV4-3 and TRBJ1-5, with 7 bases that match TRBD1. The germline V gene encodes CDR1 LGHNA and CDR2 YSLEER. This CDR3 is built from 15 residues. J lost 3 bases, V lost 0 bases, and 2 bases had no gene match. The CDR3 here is CASSQEQGNNQPQHF. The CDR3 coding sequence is TGCGCCAGCAGCCAAGAACAGGGGAACAATCAGCCCCAGCATTTT.

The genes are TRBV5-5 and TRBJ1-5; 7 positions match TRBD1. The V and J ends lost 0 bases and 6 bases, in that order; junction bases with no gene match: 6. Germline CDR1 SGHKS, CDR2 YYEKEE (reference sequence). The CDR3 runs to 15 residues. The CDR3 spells CASSLVTGVGQPQHF. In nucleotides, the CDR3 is TGTGCCAGCAGCTTGGTTACAGGGGTGGGTCAGCCCCAGCATTTT.

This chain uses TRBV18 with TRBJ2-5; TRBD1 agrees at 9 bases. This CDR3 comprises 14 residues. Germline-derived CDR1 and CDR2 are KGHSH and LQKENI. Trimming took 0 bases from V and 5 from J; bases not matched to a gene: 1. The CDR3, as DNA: TGTGCCAGCTCACCACCGGGACAGGGCGAGACCCAGTACTTC. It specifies CASSPPGQGETQYF.

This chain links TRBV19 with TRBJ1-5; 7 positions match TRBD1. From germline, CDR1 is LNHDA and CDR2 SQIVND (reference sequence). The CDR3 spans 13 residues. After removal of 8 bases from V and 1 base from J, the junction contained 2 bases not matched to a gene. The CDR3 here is CASGTASNQPQHF. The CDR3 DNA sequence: TGTGCCAGTGGGACAGCGAGCAATCAGCCCCAGCATTTT. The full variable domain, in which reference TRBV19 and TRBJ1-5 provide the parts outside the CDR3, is DGGITQSPKYLFRKEGQNVTLSCEQNLNHDAMYWYRQDPGQGLRLIYYSQIVNDFQKGDIAEGYSVSREKKESFPLTVTSAQKNPTAFYLCASGTASNQPQHFGDGTRLSIL.

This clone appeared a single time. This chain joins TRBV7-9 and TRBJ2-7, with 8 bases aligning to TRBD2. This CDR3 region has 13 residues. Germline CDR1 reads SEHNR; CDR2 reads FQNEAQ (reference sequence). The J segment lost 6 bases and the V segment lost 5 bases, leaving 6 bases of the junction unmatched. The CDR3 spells CASSPGGGSEQYF. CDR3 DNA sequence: TGTGCCAGCAGCCCCGGGGGGGGGAGCGAGCAGTACTTC.

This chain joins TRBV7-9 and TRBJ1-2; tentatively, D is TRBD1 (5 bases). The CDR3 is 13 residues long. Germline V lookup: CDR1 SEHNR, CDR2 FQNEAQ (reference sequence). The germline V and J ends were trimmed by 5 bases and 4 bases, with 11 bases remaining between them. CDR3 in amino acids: CASSPREGYGYTF. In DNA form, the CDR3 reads TGTGCCAGCAGCCCCAGGGAGGGCTATGGCTACACCTTC.

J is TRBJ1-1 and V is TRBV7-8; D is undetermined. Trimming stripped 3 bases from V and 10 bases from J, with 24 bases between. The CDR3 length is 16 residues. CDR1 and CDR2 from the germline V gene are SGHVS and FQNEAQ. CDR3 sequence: CASSLGQSLLGFRAFF. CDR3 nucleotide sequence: TGTGCCAGCAGCTTGGGTCAAAGTCTGTTGGGCTTTAGAGCTTTCTTT.

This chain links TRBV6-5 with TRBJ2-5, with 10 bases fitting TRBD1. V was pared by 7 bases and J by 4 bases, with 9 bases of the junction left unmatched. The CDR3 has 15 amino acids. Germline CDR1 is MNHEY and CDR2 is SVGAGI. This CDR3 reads CASTVRTGGRETQYF. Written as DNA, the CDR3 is TGTGCCAGCACTGTCAGGACAGGGGGTCGAGAGACCCAGTACTTC.

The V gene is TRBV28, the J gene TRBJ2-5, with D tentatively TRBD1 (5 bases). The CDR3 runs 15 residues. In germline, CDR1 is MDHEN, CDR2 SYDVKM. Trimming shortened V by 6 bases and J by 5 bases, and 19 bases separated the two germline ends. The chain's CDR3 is CASSPWKGISETQYF. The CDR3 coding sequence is TGTGCCAGCAGCCCATGGAAGGGGATCTCTGAGACCCAGTACTTC. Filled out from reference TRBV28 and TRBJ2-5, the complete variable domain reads DVKVTQSSRYLVKRTGEKVFLECVQDMDHENMFWYRQDPGLGLRLIYFSYDVKMKEKGDIPEGYSVSREKKERFSLILESASTNQTSMYLCASSPWKGISETQYFGPGTRLLVL.

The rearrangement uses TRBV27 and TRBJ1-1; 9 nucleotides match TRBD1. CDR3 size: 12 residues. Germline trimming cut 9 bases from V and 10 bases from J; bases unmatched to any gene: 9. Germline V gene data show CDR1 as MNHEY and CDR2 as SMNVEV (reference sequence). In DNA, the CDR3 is TGTGCCAGTTGGGGACAGGGTGGAGTAGCTTTCTTT. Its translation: CASWGQGGVAFF.

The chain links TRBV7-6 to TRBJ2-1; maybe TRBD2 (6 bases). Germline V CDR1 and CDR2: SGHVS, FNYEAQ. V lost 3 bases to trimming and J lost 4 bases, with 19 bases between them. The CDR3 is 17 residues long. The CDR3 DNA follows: TGTGCCAGCAGCTTTGGGGGTGTGACTAGTACTTACAATGAGCAGTTCTTC. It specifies CASSFGGVTSTYNEQFF. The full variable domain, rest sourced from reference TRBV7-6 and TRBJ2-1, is GAGVSQSPRYKVTKRGQDVALRCDPISGHVSLYWYRQALGQGPEFLTYFNYEAQQDKSGLPNDRFSAERPEGSISTLTIQRTEQRDSAMYRCASSFGGVTSTYNEQFFGPGTRLTVL.

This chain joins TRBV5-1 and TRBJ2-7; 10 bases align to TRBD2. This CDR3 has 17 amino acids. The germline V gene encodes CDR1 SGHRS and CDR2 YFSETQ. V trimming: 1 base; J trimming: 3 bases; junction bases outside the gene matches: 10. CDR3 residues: CASSLIASGRSGYEQYF. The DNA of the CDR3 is TGCGCCAGCAGCTTGATTGCTAGCGGGAGATCGGGCTACGAGCAGTACTTC. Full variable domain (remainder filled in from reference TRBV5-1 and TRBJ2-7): KAGVTQTPRYLIKTRGQQVTLSCSPISGHRSVSWYQQTPGQGLQFLFEYFSETQRNKGNFPGRFSGRQFSNSRSEMNVSTLELGDSALYLCASSLIASGRSGYEQYFGPGTRLTVT.

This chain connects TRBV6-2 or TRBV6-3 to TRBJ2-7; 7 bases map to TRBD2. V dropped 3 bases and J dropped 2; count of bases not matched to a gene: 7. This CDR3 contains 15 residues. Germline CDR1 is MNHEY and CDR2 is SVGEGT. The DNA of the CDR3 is TGTGCCAGCAGTTATCCCCCTAGCGGCACCTACGAGCAGTACTTC. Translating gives CASSYPPSGTYEQYF.

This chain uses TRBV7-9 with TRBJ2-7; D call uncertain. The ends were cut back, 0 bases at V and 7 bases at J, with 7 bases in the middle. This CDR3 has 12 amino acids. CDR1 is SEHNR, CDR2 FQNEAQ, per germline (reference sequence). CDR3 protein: CASSLARREQYF. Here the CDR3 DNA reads TGTGCCAGCAGCTTAGCGCGCCGAGAGCAGTACTTC.

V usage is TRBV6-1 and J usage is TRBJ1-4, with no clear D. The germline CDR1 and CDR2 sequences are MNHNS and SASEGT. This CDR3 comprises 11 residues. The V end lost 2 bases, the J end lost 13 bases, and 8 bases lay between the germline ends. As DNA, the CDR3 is TGTGCCAGCAGTGAACCGGTGGTACTGTTTTTT. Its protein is CASSEPVVLFF.

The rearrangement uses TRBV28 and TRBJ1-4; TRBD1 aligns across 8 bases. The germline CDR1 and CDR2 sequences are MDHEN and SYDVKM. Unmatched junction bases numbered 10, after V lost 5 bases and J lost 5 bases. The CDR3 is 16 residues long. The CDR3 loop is CASSPGQGFRNEKLFF. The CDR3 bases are TGTGCCAGCAGTCCCGGACAGGGCTTTCGCAATGAAAAACTGTTTTTT.

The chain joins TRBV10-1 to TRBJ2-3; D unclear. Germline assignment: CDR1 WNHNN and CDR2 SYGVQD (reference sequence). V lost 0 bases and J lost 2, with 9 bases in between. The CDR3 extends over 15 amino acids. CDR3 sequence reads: CASSESSSSTDTQYF. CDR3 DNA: TGCGCCAGCAGTGAGTCGTCTTCCTCCACAGATACGCAGTATTTT.

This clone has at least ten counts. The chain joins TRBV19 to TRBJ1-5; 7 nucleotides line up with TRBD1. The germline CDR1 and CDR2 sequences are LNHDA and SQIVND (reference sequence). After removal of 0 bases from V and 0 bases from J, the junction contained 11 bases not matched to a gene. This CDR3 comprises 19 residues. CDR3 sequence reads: CASSIDAPGQFYSNQPQHF. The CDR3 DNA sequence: TGTGCCAGTAGTATAGATGCTCCGGGACAGTTTTATAGCAATCAGCCCCAGCATTTT. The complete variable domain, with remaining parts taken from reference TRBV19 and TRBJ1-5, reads DGGITQSPKYLFRKEGQNVTLSCEQNLNHDAMYWYRQDPGQGLRLIYYSQIVNDFQKGDIAEGYSVSREKKESFPLTVTSAQKNPTAFYLCASSIDAPGQFYSNQPQHFGDGTRLSIL.